The sequence of this TCR beta chain was determined in a study of glioma-infiltrating T cells after dendritic cell vaccination. Time point reported: after dendritic cell vaccination, including at tumor progression/relapse. Patients had residual fresh-frozen tumor tissue and more than two years of survival data. Assay: immunoSEQ multiplex PCR; the TCRdb copy retains only in-frame clones and omits some. Of over 65,000 clones in the sample, 85% were seen once. Germline V gene data show CDR1 as LGHNT and CDR2 as FRNRAP. The CDR3 is 16 amino acids. V lost 0 bases and J lost 2, with 13 bases in between. The material was blood, obtained after dendritic cell vaccination. This TCR was sampled from a human donor with glioblastoma. The chain couples TRBV12-5 to TRBJ1-2; D possibly corresponds to TRBD1 (5 bases). The DNA for the CDR3 is TGTGCTAGTGGTTTGGTCCTAGGGGCAACCAACTATGGCTACACCTTC. This gives the protein CASGLVLGATNYGYTF.